Reported below is one T cell receptor (beta chain). Antigen: not known. The sample is drawn from a study of cytomegalovirus exposure and HLA in healthy donors. About the research overall: An earlier analysis identified 120 million or so unique TCR beta sequences in 150 million to 200 million T cells.

CDR3 length equals 15 residues. The ends lost 5 bases at V and 4 bases at J; junction bases unmatched: 9. From germline, CDR1 is MDHEN and CDR2 SYDVKM. Study results and caveats: A later analysis reportedly found fewer N-insertions in an Asian-associated ancestry cluster than the approximately 670-donor mean.

PCR used 60 Vbeta primers and 13 Jbeta primers. Profiling relied on immunoSEQ multiplex PCR, and the TCRdb table lists in-frame clones only, not all of them. The sample has around 200,000 clones, 86% seen once; the top ten hold around 0.3%. What was sequenced was PBMCs. This clonotype originated in a woman aged 30 to 39 in good health and CMV-seronegative. The chain recombines TRBV28 with TRBJ2-7; 9 bases match TRBD1. CDR3 in amino acids: CASSDLQGARYEQYF. The CDR3 nucleotides read TGTGCCAGCAGTGACCTACAGGGGGCGCGGTACGAGCAGTACTTC.